This is a list of T cell receptor beta chains from one sample in a study of metastatic and nonmetastatic thyroid tumors. Using MiXCR, TCRdb re-called clones from the PCR reads. The sample contains some 16,000 clones, 20% to 25% of which appear only once. The sequenced sample was tumor tissue. These receptors came from a male donor with papillary thyroid cancer or a benign thyroid nodule (not recorded which). Some clones in this sample may be carry-over from other donors' samples. CDR3s include the opening cysteine and the closing phenylalanine or tryptophan. D genes are given only for firm matches. Where a row states a size, it is once, few, many or the class of an expanded clone; other rows omit it.

TRBJ1-2,TRBD1,few,TRBV28,TGTGCCAGCAGTTTAGGGACAGGGAAAACTAACTATGGCTACACCTTC,CASSLGTGKTNYGYTF
TRBJ2-1,NA,many,TRBV10-1,TGCGCCAGCAGCCGGGGGACCTACAATGAGCAGTTCTTC,CASSRGTYNEQFF
TRBJ2-1,TRBD2,few,TRBV11-3,TGTGCCAGCAGCTTAGAAGTAGCGGGGCCCCCGAATGAGCAGTTCTTC,CASSLEVAGPPNEQFF
TRBJ1-1,TRBD1,many,TRBV2,TGTGCCAGCTGGGGGACAGGGGGCATGAACACTGAAGCTTTCTTT,CASWGTGGMNTEAFF
TRBJ1-2,NA,medium-sized,TRBV5-5,TGTGCCAGCAGCTTTTTATCAGCTAACTATGGCTACACCTTC,CASSFLSANYGYTF
TRBJ1-6,NA,NA,TRBV6-1,TGTGCCAGCAGTGAAATGGGGCTCTATAATTCACCCCTCCACTTT,CASSEMGLYNSPLHF
TRBJ2-5,NA,many,TRBV29-1,TGCAGCGTTGAACACGGTATACAAGAGACCCAGTACTTC,CSVEHGIQETQYF
TRBJ1-2,TRBD1,NA,TRBV29-1,TGCAGCTCTGACTATGCAGGGGGGGAATGCTACACCTTC,CSSDYAGGECYTF
TRBJ2-2,NA,many,TRBV18,TGTGCCAGCTCACTAGCAGGGGAGACCGGGGAGCTGTTTTTT,CASSLAGETGELFF
TRBJ2-6,NA,few,TRBV15,TGTGCCACCAGCAGAGGACAGCACTCTGGGGCCAACGTCCTGACTTTC,CATSRGQHSGANVLTF
TRBJ2-2,NA,NA,TRBV20-1,TGCAGTGCTTCCAGACAAGCGGATATTAACACCGGGGAGCTGTTTTTT,CSASRQADINTGELFF
TRBJ1-5,TRBD1,many,TRBV12-3/TRBV12-4,TGTGCCAGCAGTAAAGGGGGCACTCAGCCCCAGCATTTT,CASSKGGTQPQHF
TRBJ2-5,NA,many,TRBV6-1,TGTGCCAGCAAAGCCTGGACCATCGAGACCCAGTACTTC,CASKAWTIETQYF
TRBJ1-2,TRBD1,NA,TRBV18,TGTGCCAGCTTACCAGGGGGCCACTATGGCTACACCTTC,CASLPGGHYGYTF
TRBJ2-2,NA,many,TRBV3-1,TGTGCCAGCAGCCCCCGGGTAACGAACACCGGGGAGCTGTTTTTT,CASSPRVTNTGELFF
TRBJ2-3,NA,many,TRBV20-1,TGCAGTGCGAACTATATTGGGGAAATGACAGATACGCAGTATTTT,CSANYIGEMTDTQYF
TRBJ2-4,NA,NA,TRBV6-9,TGTGCCAGCAGTTCGGACGGGGACATTCAGTACTTC,CASSSDGDIQYF
TRBJ2-7,TRBD2,once,TRBV5-1,TGCGCCAGCAGCCGCTTTAGCGGGAGCTCCTACGAGCAGTACTTC,CASSRFSGSSYEQYF
TRBJ1-4,NA,many,TRBV2,TGTGCCAGCAGCGACTGGTCAGCTAATGAAAAACTGTTTTTT,CASSDWSANEKLFF
TRBJ2-7,TRBD2,few,TRBV6-4,TGTGCCAGCAGTGACTCTCATCCTAGCGGGAGTTTAAACGAGCAGTACTTC,CASSDSHPSGSLNEQYF
TRBJ2-7,NA,once,TRBV9,TGTGCCAGCAGCGTAGGAGTAGGACTACAATACGAGCAGTACTTC,CASSVGVGLQYEQYF
TRBJ1-4,NA,medium-sized,TRBV24-1,TGTGCCACCTCGGGCGGCCGGGAGCGTGAAAAACTGTTTTTT,CATSGGREREKLFF
TRBJ1-6,NA,NA,TRBV10-3,TGTGCCATCAGTGAGTCGATGGGCTCAAATTCACCCCTCCACTTT,CAISESMGSNSPLHF
TRBJ2-2,NA,NA,TRBV5-1,TGCGCCAGCAGCTTGGGGGGGAACACCGGGGAGCTGTTTTTT,CASSLGGNTGELFF
TRBJ1-5,NA,few,TRBV28,TGTGCCAGCAGTTTATTGTCACAGGGAGTCAATCAGCCCCAGCATTTT,CASSLLSQGVNQPQHF
TRBJ1-1,TRBD1,few,TRBV6-1,TGTGCCAGCAGGTTGGGACAGTGGAACACTGAAGCTTTCTTT,CASRLGQWNTEAFF
TRBJ2-7,NA,NA,TRBV5-4,TGTGCCAGCAGCTGGGGGAAAGGGACTCGCGAGCAGTACTTC,CASSWGKGTREQYF
TRBJ1-6,NA,NA,TRBV15,TGTGCCACCAGCGTGACACGGTCGGATAATTCACCCCTCCACTTT,CATSVTRSDNSPLHF
TRBJ2-3,TRBD2,many,TRBV5-1,TGCGCCAGCAGCTTAATAGCGGGGGGGCCGCTAGATACGCAGTATTTT,CASSLIAGGPLDTQYF
TRBJ1-1,NA,many,TRBV7-8,TGTGCCAGCAGCCCCAGGGTTACTGAAGCTTTCTTT,CASSPRVTEAFF
TRBJ2-3,TRBD2,many,TRBV28,TGTGCCAGCCAAAGCGGGGGGGCTACAGATACGCAGTATTTT,CASQSGGATDTQYF
TRBJ2-7,TRBD2,few,TRBV10-3,TGTGCCAGCACCTATAGCGGGAGTGTCCTGGGCGAGCAGTACTTC,CASTYSGSVLGEQYF
TRBJ1-2,TRBD1,NA,TRBV5-1,TGCGCCAGCAGCTGGGGCGATTATACAGGGGGCGGTTATGGCTACACCTTC,CASSWGDYTGGGYGYTF
TRBJ2-2,TRBD2,medium-sized,TRBV11-2,TGTGCCAGCAGCTTAAATAGCGGGAGCACCGGGGAGCTGTTTTTT,CASSLNSGSTGELFF
TRBJ1-5,NA,few,TRBV2,TGTGCCAGCGGGCAGTCTGATCTGGGCAATCAGCCCCAGCATTTT,CASGQSDLGNQPQHF
TRBJ1-4,NA,NA,TRBV15,TGTGCCACCAGCGAGTTTGGGTGGGAACCCTTTACATCAGGGGAGATGGAAAAATTGTTTTTT,CATSEFGWEPFTSGEMEKLFF
TRBJ2-2,NA,NA,TRBV7-6,TGTGCCAGCAGCTTCCGGGGGAACACCGGGGATCTGTTTTTT,CASSFRGNTGDLFF
TRBJ2-1,NA,medium-sized,TRBV6-1,TGTGCCAGCAGTGAAGGGATGGGAGCCTACAATGAGCAGTTCTTC,CASSEGMGAYNEQFF
TRBJ1-5,NA,many,TRBV2,TGTGCCAGCAACCCGGCTCTTTATCAGCCCCAGCATTTT,CASNPALYQPQHF
TRBJ2-1,TRBD2,many,TRBV5-1,TGCGCCAGCAGCTTTATAAGCGGGAGCTCCTACAATGAGCAGTTCTTC,CASSFISGSSYNEQFF
TRBJ1-1,NA,many,TRBV7-9,TGTGCCAGCAGCAGGGACCCGAACACTGAAGCTTTCTTT,CASSRDPNTEAFF
TRBJ2-3,NA,many,TRBV5-1,TGCGCCAGCAGCCTCGGGATCACTAGCACAGATACGCAGTATTTT,CASSLGITSTDTQYF
TRBJ2-5,NA,few,TRBV5-1,TGCGCCAGCAGACCGGGGAGAAGGGGGGCCCTCCAAGAGACCCAGTACTTC,CASRPGRRGALQETQYF
TRBJ1-6,NA,NA,TRBV6-5,TGTGCCAGCAGTTGGCAGGGCGATGGGAATTCACCCCTCCACTTT,CASSWQGDGNSPLHF
TRBJ2-5,TRBD2,few,TRBV4-2,TGTGCCAGCAGCCAAGAGGGGGCGGGGGGCCTAGAGACCCGGTACTTC,CASSQEGAGGLETRYF
TRBJ2-1,NA,few,TRBV6-2/TRBV6-3,TGTGCCAGCAGTTCAAACGAGAACAATGAGCAGTTCTTC,CASSSNENNEQFF
TRBJ2-1,NA,many,TRBV28,TGTGCCAGCAGTACGGGACTTTTCAATGAGCAGTTCTTC,CASSTGLFNEQFF
TRBJ2-7,NA,NA,TRBV7-9,TGTGCCAGCAGCCACCGGGACAAAATCTACGAGCAGTACTTC,CASSHRDKIYEQYF
TRBJ1-4,TRBD1,many,TRBV28,TGTGCCAGCGGAACACCGGGACAGGGAGAAAAACTGTTTTTT,CASGTPGQGEKLFF
TRBJ2-1,TRBD2,NA,TRBV5-1,TGCGCCAGCAGAACGGGACTAACGAGCAATGAGCAGTTCTTC,CASRTGLTSNEQFF
TRBJ2-7,TRBD1,NA,TRBV28,TGTGCCAGCAGTTCGGGGACAGGGCAGTACGAGCAGTACTTC,CASSSGTGQYEQYF
TRBJ2-7,NA,medium-sized,TRBV12-3/TRBV12-4,TGTGCCAGCAGGTCCGACTCTTTCTACGAGCAGTACTTC,CASRSDSFYEQYF
TRBJ2-7,NA,few,TRBV10-3,TGTGCCATCAGTGAGGGTATGGGTTACGAGCAGTACTTC,CAISEGMGYEQYF